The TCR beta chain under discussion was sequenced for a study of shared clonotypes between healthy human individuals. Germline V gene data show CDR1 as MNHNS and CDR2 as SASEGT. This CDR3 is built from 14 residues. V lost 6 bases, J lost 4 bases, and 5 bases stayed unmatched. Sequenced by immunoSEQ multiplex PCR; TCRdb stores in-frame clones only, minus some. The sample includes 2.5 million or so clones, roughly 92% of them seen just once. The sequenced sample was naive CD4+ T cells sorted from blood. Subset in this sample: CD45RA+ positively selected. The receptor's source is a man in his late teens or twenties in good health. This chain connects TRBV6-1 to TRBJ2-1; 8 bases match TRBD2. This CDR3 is CASSREGPYNEQFF. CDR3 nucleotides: TGTGCCAGCAGCCGGGAGGGGCCTTACAATGAGCAGTTCTTC.